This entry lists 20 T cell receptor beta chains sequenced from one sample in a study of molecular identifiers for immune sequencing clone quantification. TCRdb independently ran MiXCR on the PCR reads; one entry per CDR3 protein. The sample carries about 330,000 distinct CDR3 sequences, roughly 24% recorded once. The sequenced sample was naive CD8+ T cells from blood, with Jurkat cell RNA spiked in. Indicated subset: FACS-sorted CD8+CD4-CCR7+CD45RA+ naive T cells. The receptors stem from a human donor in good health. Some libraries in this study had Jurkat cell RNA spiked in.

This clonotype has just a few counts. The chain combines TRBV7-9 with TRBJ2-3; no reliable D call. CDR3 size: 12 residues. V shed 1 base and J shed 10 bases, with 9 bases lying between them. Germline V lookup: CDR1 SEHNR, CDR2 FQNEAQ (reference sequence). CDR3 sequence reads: CASSLDGYSQYF. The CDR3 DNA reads TGTGCCAGCAGCTTAGATGGCTATTCGCAGTATTTT.

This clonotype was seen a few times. The CDR3 nucleotides read TGTGCCAGCAGCCACGAAAAAAGAAGCATTGTGGATGGCTACACCTTC. Translating it yields CASSHEKRSIVDGYTF. This chain connects TRBV14 to TRBJ1-2; no reliable D call. The V gene lost 3 bases and the J gene lost 6 bases, with 20 bases spanning the gap. Germline V gene sequence: CDR1 SGHDN, CDR2 FVKESK. The CDR3 sequence is 16 residues long. The complete variable domain, with remaining parts taken from reference TRBV14 and TRBJ1-2, reads EAGVTQFPSHSVIEKGQTVTLRCDPISGHDNLYWYRRVMGKEIKFLLHFVKESKQDESGMPNNRFLAERTGGTYSTLKVQPAELEDSGVYFCASSHEKRSIVDGYTFGSGTRLTVV.

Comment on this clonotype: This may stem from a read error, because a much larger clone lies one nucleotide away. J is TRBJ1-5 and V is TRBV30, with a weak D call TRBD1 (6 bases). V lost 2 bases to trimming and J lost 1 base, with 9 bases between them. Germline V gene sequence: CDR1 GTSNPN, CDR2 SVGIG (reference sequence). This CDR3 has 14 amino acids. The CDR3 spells CAWSLGHSNQPQHF. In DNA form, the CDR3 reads TGTGCCTGGAGTTTGGGACACAGCAATCAGCCCCAGCATTTT.

CDR3 in amino acids: CASTADRETEKLFF. DNA for the CDR3: TGTGCCAGCACCGCGGACAGGGAGACTGAAAAACTGTTTTTT. This chain joins TRBV11-2 and TRBJ1-4; 8 bases are shared with TRBD1. This CDR3 has 14 residues. V shed 7 bases, J shed 7 bases, and the junction held 8 bases outside the gene matches. CDR1 is SGHAT and CDR2 is FQNNGV in the germline V gene.

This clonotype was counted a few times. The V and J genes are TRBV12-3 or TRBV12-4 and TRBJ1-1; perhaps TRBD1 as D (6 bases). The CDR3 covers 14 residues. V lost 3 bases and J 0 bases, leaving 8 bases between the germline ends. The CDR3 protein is CASSFTGMNTEAFF. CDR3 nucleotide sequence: TGTGCCAGCAGTTTCACAGGGATGAACACTGAAGCTTTCTTT.

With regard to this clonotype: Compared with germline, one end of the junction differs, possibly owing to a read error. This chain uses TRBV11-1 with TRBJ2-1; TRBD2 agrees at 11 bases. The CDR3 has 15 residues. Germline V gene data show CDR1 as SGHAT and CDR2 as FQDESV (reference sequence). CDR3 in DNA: TGTGCCAGCAGATTAGCGGGAGGGCCTGGGGATGAGCAGTTCTTC. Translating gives CASRLAGGPGDEQFF.

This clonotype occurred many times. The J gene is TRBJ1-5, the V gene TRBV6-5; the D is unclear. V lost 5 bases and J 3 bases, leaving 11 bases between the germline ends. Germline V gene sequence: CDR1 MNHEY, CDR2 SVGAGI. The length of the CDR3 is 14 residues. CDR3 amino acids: CASSNQDYNQPQHF. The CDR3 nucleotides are TGTGCCAGCAGTAATCAGGATTACAATCAGCCCCAGCATTTT.

The CDR3 loop reads CASSQEGSSTDTQYF. CDR3 DNA: TGCGCCAGCAGCCAAGAAGGGAGTAGCACAGATACGCAGTATTTT. The rearrangement links TRBV4-1 to TRBJ2-3; tentatively, D is TRBD2 (5 bases). Germline CDR1 is MGHRA and CDR2 is YSYEKL. This CDR3 has 15 residues. Trimming left V 0 bases short and J 0 bases short, with 7 bases between.

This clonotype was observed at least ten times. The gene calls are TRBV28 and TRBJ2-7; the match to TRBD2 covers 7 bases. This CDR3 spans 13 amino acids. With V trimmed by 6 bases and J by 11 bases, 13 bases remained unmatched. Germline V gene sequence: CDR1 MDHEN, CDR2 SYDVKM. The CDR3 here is CASSPPRGRGEYF. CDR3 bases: TGTGCCAGCAGCCCTCCCCGGGGGAGGGGCGAGTACTTC.

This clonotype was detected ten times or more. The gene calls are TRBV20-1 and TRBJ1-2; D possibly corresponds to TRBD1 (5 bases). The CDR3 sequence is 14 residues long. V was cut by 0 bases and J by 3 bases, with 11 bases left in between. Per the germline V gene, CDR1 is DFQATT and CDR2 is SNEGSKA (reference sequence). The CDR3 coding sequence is TGCAGTGCTAGAGATCCCGCGGGGGACTATGGCTACACCTTC. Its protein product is CSARDPAGDYGYTF.

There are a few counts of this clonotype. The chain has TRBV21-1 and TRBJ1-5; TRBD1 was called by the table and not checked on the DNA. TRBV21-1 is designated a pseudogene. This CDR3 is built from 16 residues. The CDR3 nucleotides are TGTGCCAGCAGCCTACCGCTCGGAGGGGGCGACCAGCCCCAGCATTTT. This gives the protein CASSLPLGGGDQPQHF.

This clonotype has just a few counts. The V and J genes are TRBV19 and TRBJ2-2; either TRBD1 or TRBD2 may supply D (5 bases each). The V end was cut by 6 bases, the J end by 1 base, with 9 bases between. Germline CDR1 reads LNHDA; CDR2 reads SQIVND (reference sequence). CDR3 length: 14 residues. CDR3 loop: CASRGEMNTGELFF. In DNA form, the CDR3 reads TGTGCCAGTAGAGGGGAGATGAACACCGGGGAGCTGTTTTTT.

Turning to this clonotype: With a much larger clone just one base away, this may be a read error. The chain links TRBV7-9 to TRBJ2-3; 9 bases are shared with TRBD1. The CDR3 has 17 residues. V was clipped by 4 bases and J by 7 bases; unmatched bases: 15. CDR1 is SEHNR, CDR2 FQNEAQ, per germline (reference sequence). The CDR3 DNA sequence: TGTGCCAGCAGCTCCAATTATGGGGACAGGGCTACACATACGCAGTATTTT. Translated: CASSSNYGDRATHTQYF. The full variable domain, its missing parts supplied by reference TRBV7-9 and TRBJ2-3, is DTGVSQNPRHKITKRGQNVTFRCDPISEHNRLYWYRQTLGQGPEFLTYFQNEAQLEKSRLLSDRFSAERPKGSFSTLEIQRTEQGDSAMYLCASSSNYGDRATHTQYFGPGTRLTVL.

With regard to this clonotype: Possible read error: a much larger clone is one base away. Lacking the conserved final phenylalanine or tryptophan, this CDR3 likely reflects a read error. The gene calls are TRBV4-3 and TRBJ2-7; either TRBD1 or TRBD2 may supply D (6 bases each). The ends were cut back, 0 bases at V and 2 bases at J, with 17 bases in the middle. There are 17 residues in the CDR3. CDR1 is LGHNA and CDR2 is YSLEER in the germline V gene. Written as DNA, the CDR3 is TGCGCCAGCAGCCAAGATCGTGGGGGGCTCGTTACCTACGAGCAGTACCTC. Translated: CASSQDRGGLVTYEQYL.

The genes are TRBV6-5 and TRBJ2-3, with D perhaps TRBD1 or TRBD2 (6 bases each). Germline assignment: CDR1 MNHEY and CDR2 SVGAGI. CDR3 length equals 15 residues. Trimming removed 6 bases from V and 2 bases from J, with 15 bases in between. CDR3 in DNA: TGTGCCAGCAGCGCGACAGGCGGGGACACAGATACGCAGTATTTT. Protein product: CASSATGGDTDTQYF.

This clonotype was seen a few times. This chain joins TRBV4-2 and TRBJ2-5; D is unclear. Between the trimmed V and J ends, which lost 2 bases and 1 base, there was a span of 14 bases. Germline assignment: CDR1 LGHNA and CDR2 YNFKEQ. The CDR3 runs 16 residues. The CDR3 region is CASSQQDGPTQETQYF. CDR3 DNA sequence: TGTGCCAGCAGCCAACAAGACGGGCCGACCCAAGAGACCCAGTACTTC.

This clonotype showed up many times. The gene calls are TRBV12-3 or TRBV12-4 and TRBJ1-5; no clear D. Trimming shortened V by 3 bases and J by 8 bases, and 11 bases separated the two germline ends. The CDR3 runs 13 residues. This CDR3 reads CASSFTAVEPQHF. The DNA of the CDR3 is TGTGCCAGCAGTTTTACAGCCGTAGAGCCCCAGCATTTT.

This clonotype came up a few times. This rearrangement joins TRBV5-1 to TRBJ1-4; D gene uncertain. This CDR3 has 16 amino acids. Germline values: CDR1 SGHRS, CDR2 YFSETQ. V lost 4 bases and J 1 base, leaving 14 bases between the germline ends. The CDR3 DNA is TGCGCCAGCAGCCATCTACCTTCGGAAACTAATGAAAAACTGTTTTTT. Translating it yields CASSHLPSETNEKLFF.

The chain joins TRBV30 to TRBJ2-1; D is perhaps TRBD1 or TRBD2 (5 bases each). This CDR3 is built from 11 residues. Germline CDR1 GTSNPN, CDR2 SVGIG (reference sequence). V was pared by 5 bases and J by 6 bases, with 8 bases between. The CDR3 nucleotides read TGTGCCTGGGGGGACGGCAATGAGCAGTTCTTC. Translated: CAWGDGNEQFF.

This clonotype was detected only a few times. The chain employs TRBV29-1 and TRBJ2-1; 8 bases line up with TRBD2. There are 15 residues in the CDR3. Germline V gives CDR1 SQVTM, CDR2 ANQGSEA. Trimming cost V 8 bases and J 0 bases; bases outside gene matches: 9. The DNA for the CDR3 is TGCAGCCATCGGGGGGGGTTAACCTCCTACAATGAGCAGTTCTTC. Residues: CSHRGGLTSYNEQFF.